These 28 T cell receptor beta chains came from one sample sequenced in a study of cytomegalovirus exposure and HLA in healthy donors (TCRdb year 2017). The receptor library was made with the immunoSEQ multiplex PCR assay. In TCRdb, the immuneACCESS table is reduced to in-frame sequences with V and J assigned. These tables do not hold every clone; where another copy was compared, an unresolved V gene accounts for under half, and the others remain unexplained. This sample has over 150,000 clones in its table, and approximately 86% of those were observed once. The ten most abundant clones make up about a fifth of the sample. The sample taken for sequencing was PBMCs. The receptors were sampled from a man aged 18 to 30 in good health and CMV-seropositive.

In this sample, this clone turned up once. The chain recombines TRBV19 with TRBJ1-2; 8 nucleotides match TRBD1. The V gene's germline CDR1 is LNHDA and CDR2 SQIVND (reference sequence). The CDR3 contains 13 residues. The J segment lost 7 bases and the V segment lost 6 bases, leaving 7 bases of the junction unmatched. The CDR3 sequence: CASSPGGLGGYTF. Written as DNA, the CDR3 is TGTGCCAGTAGCCCAGGGGGCTTGGGTGGCTACACCTTC.

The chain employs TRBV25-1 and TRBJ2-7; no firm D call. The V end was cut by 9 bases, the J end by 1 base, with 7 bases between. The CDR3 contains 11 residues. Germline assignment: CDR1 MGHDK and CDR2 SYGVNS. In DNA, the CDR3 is TGTGCCAGTAGTACTTCCTACGAGCAGTACTTC. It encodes CASSTSYEQYF.

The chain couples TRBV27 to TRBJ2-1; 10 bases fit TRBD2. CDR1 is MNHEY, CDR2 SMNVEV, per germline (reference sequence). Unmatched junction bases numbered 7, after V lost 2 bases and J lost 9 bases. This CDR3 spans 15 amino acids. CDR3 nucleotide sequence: TGTGCCAGCAGTTTAGGGCTAGCGGGGGCCGGTGAGCAGTTCTTC. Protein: CASSLGLAGAGEQFF.

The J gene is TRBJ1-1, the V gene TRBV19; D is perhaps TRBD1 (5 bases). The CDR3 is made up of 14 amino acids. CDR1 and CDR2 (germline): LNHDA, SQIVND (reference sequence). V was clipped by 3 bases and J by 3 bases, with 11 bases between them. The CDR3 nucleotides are TGTGCCAGTAGTATCACCGGGGGAGACACTGAAGCTTTCTTT. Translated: CASSITGGDTEAFF.

CDR3 amino acids: CASTGTGGNQPQHF. The CDR3 bases are TGTGCCAGCACAGGGACAGGGGGCAATCAGCCCCAGCATTTT. V is TRBV6-5 and J is TRBJ1-5, with 10 bases fitting TRBD1. Per germline, CDR1 MNHEY and CDR2 SVGAGI. Unmatched junction bases numbered 2, after V lost 7 bases and J lost 2 bases. This CDR3 spans 14 amino acids.

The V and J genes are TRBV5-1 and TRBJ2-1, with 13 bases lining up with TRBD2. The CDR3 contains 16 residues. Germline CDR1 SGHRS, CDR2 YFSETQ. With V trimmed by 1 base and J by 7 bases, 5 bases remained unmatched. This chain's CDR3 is CASSLQGTSGANEQFF. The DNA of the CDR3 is TGCGCCAGCAGCTTGCAGGGGACTAGCGGGGCTAATGAGCAGTTCTTC.

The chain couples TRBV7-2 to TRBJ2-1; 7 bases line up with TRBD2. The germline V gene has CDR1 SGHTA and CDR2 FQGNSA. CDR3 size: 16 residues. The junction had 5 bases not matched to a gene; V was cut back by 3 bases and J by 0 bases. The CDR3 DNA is TGTGCCAGCAGCTTTACCGGGGGGACCTCCTACAATGAGCAGTTCTTC. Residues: CASSFTGGTSYNEQFF.

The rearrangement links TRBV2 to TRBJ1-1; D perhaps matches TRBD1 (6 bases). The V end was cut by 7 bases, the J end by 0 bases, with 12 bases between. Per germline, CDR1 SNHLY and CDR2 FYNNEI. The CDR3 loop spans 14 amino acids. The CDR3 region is CASKSQGLNTEAFF. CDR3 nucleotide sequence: TGTGCCAGCAAATCTCAGGGGTTGAACACTGAAGCTTTCTTT.

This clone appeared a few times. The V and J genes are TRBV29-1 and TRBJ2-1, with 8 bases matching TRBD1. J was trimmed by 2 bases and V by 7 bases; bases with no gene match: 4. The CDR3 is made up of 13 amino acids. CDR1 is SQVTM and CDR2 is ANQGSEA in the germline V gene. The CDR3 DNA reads TGCAGCGCCTGGACAGGGACCTACAATGAGCAGTTCTTC. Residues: CSAWTGTYNEQFF.

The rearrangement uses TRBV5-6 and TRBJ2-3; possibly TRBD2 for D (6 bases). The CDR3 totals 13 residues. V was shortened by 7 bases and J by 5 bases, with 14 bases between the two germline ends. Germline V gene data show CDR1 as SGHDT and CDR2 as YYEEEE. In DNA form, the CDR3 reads TGTGCCAGCCGGGACTCCCCGAGAGATACGCAGTATTTT. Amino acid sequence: CASRDSPRDTQYF. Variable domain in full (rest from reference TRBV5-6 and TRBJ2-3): DAGVTQSPTHLIKTRGQQVTLRCSPKSGHDTVSWYQQALGQGPQFIFQYYEEEERQRGNFPDRFSGHQFPNYSSELNVNALLLGDSALYLCASRDSPRDTQYFGPGTRLTVL.

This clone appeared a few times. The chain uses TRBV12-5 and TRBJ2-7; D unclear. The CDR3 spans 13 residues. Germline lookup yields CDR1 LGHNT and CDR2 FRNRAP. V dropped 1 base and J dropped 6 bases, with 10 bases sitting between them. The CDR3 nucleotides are TGTGCTAGTGGTTTGGCTACCTGGAGCGAGCAGTACTTC. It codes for CASGLATWSEQYF.

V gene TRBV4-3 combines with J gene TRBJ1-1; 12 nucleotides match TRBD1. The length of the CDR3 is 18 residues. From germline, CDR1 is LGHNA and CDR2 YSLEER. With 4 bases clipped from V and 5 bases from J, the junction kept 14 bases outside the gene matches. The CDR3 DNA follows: TGCGCCAGCAGCCGCACCTTCCGGGACAGGGGGCGTGCTACTGAAGCTTTCTTT. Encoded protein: CASSRTFRDRGRATEAFF.

The CDR3, as DNA: TGTGCCAGCAGCTCTAGCGGGAGGGCCTACAATGAGCAGTTCTTC. Translation gives CASSSSGRAYNEQFF. The genes are TRBV9 and TRBJ2-1; 12 bases are shared with TRBD2. The J segment lost 2 bases and the V segment lost 4 bases, leaving 1 base of the junction unmatched. In germline, CDR1 is SGDLS, CDR2 YYNGEE. CDR3 length equals 15 residues.

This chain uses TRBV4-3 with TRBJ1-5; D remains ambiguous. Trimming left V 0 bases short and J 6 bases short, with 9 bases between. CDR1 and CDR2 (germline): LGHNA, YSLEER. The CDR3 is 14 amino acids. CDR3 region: CASSQDSFAQPQHF. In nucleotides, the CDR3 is TGCGCCAGCAGCCAAGATAGTTTTGCTCAGCCCCAGCATTTT.

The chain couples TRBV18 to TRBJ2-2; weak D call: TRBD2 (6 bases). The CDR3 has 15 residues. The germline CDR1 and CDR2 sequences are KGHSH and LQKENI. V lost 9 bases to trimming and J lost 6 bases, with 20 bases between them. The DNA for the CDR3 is TGTGCCAGTCTACAACCGGGACTCCACTCCGGGGAGCTGTTTTTT. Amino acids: CASLQPGLHSGELFF. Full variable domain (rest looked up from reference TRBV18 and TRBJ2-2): NAGVMQNPRHLVRRRGQEARLRCSPMKGHSHVYWYRQLPEEGLKFMVYLQKENIIDESGMPKERFSAEFPKEGPSILRIQQVVRGDSAAYFCASLQPGLHSGELFFGEGSRLTVL.

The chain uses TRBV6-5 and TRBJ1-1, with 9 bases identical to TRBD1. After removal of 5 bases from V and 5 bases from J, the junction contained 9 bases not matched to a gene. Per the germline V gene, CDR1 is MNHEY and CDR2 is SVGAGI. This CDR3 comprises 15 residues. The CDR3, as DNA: TGTGCCAGCAGTCCTCAACAGGGGGCAGTGACTGAAGCTTTCTTT. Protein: CASSPQQGAVTEAFF.

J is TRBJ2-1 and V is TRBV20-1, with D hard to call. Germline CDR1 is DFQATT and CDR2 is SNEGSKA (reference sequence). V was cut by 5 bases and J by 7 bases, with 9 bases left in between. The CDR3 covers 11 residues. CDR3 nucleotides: TGCAGTGCTTTTCGAACTAATGAGCAGTTCTTC. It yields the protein CSAFRTNEQFF.

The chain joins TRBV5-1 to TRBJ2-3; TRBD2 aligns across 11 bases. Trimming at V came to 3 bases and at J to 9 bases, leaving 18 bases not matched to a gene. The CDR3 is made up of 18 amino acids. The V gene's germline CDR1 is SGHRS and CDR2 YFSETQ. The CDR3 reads CASSSSRLLAGALSTQYF. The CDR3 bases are TGCGCCAGCAGCTCTTCAAGACTACTAGCGGGAGCCCTATCGACGCAGTATTTT.

CDR3 loop: CAWSRGGQGPQHF. The CDR3 DNA reads as TGTGCCTGGAGTAGGGGCGGTCAAGGGCCCCAGCATTTT. The chain carries TRBV30 and TRBJ1-5; perhaps TRBD1 as D (5 bases). The CDR3 is 13 residues long. Trimming left V 2 bases short and J 9 bases short, with 14 bases between. The V gene's germline CDR1 is GTSNPN and CDR2 SVGIG (reference sequence). The full variable domain, rest sourced from reference TRBV30 and TRBJ1-5, is SQTIHQWPATLVQPVGSPLSLECTVEGTSNPNLYWYRQAAGRGLQLLFYSVGIGQISSEVPQNLSASRPQDRQFILSSKKLLLSDSGFYLCAWSRGGQGPQHFGDGTRLSIL.

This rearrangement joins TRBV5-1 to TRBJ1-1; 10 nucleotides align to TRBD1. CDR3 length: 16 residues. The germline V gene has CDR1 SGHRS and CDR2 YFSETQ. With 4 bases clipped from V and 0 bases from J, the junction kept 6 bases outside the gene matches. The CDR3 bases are TGCGCCAGCAGCGCCCGACAGGGGGCCGTGAACACTGAAGCTTTCTTT. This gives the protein CASSARQGAVNTEAFF.

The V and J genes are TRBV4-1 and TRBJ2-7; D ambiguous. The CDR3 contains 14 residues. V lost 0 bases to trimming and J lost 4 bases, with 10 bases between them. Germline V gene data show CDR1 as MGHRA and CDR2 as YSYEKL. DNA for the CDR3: TGCGCCAGCAGCCAAGATTCGGGTCTTTACGAGCAGTACTTC. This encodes CASSQDSGLYEQYF.

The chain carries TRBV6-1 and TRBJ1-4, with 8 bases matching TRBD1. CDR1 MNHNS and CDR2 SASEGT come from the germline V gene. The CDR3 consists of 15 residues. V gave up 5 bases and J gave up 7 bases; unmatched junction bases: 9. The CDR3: CASSNGDRGGEKLFF. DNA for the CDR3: TGTGCCAGCAGTAATGGCGACAGGGGAGGTGAAAAACTGTTTTTT.

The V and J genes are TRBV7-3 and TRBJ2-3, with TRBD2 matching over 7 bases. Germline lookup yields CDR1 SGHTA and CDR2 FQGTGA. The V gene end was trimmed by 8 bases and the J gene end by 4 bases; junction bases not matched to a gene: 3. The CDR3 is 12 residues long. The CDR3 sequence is CASGTSADTQYF. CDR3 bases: TGTGCCAGCGGAACTAGCGCAGATACGCAGTATTTT.

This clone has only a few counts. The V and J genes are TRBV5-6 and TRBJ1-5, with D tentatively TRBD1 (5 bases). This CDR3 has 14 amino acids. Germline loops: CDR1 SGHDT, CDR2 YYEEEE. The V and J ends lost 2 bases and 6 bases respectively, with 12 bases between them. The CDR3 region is CASSFQGVGQPQHF. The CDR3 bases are TGTGCCAGCAGCTTTCAAGGGGTGGGTCAGCCCCAGCATTTT.

The CDR3 nucleotides are TGTGCCTGGAGCAGGGATTGGACTGAAGCTTTCTTT. Translation gives CAWSRDWTEAFF. The chain has TRBV30 and TRBJ1-1; possible D gene TRBD1, 5 bases. Germline values: CDR1 GTSNPN, CDR2 SVGIG (reference sequence). The CDR3 length is 12 residues. The germline V and J ends were trimmed by 3 bases and 5 bases, with 10 bases remaining between them.

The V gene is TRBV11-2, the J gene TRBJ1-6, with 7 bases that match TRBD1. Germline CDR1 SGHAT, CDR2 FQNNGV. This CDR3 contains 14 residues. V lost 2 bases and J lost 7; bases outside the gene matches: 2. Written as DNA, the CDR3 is TGTGCCAGCAGCTTAATCAGGGGGAATTCACCCCTCCACTTT. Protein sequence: CASSLIRGNSPLHF.

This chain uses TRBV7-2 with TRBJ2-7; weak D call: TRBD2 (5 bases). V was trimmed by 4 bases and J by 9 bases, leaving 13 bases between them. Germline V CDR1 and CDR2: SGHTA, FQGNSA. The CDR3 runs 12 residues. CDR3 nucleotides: TGTGCCAGCAGCTCCCCGAAGGCGGGGCAGTACTTC. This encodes CASSSPKAGQYF.

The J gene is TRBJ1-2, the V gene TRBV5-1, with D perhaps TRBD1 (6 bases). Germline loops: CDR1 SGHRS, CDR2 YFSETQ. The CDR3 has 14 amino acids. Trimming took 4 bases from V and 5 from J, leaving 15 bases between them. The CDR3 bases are TGCGCCAGCAGCCCCCCAGGGGTTGGGTATGGCTACACCTTC. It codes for CASSPPGVGYGYTF. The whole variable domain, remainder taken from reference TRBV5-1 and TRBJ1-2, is KAGVTQTPRYLIKTRGQQVTLSCSPISGHRSVSWYQQTPGQGLQFLFEYFSETQRNKGNFPGRFSGRQFSNSRSEMNVSTLELGDSALYLCASSPPGVGYGYTFGSGTRLTVV.